This section outlines one T cell receptor beta chain sequence together with its context. Its antigen is still unknown. PCR amplification relied on 60 Vbeta primers (plus 13 Jbeta primers). The protocol was immunoSEQ multiplex PCR, while the TCRdb copy is restricted to in-frame clones and leaves out a portion. The sample lists 170,000 or so clones, around 82% seen once, with 4.5% to 6% in the top ten. The V gene lost 4 bases and the J gene lost 6 bases, with 10 bases spanning the gap. Germline-derived CDR1 and CDR2 are SGHVS and FNYEAQ. The CDR3 has 14 residues. This sample was included in a study of cytomegalovirus exposure and HLA in healthy donors. Study-wide results and caveats: Specific recognition of CMV antigens was confirmed in vitro for three chains (all CMV-associated).

The V and J genes are TRBV7-6 and TRBJ2-6; weak D call: TRBD2 (6 bases). What was sequenced was PBMCs. The receptor's source is a middle-aged man in good health and CMV-seronegative. The chain's CDR3 is CASSSPGEANVLTF. In DNA, the CDR3 is TGTGCCAGCAGCTCCCCGGGGGAGGCCAACGTCCTGACTTTC.